This passage covers 14 T cell receptor beta chains from one sample sequenced in a study of CD8 T cells in Susac syndrome. Random hexamers were used to reverse transcribe the RNA input (about 0.5 to 1 ug). TCRdb re-derived calls from the immunoSEQ multiplex PCR reads in MiXCR, one entry per CDR3 protein. Of 120,000 or so distinct CDR3 sequences in the sample, about 95% are singletons; the top ten hold about 0.3%. The material sequenced was CD8+ T cells from PBMCs. The receptors here all came from a human donor with Susac syndrome.

The table lists this clonotype with a count of one. The rearrangement joins TRBV6-5 to TRBJ1-2, with unresolved D. V lost 1 base and J 7 bases, leaving 10 bases between the germline ends. Germline V lookup: CDR1 MNHEY, CDR2 SVGAGI. This CDR3 spans 13 amino acids. The CDR3 loop is CASSYFGVGGYTF. DNA for the CDR3: TGTGCCAGCAGTTACTTCGGGGTTGGTGGCTACACCTTC.

V and J are TRBV20-1 and TRBJ1-1; D uncertain. V lost 3 bases and J 5 bases, leaving 13 bases between the germline ends. Looked up from germline, CDR1 is DFQATT and CDR2 is SNEGSKA (reference sequence). This CDR3 has 13 residues. CDR3 residues: CSASQVFGTEAFF. The CDR3 DNA follows: TGCAGTGCTAGTCAGGTATTCGGGACTGAAGCTTTCTTT.

The chain couples TRBV9 to TRBJ1-3; D perhaps matches TRBD1 (6 bases). Per the germline V gene, CDR1 is SGDLS and CDR2 is YYNGEE. V was clipped by 0 bases and J by 2 bases, with 9 bases between them. The CDR3 consists of 15 residues. CDR3 bases: TGTGCCAGCAGCGTAGGGGGGGCGCCTGGAAACACCATATATTTT. Protein: CASSVGGAPGNTIYF. The complete variable domain, with remaining parts taken from reference TRBV9 and TRBJ1-3, reads DSGVTQTPKHLITATGQRVTLRCSPRSGDLSVYWYQQSLDQGLQFLIQYYNGEERAKGNILERFSAQQFPDLHSELNLSSLELGDSALYFCASSVGGAPGNTIYFGEGSWLTVV.

The J gene is TRBJ2-5, the V gene TRBV9, with TRBD2 matching over 7 bases. The V and J ends lost 0 bases and 2 bases, in that order; junction bases with no gene match: 13. Germline V CDR1 and CDR2: SGDLS, YYNGEE. This CDR3 is 18 amino acids long. In DNA form, the CDR3 reads TGTGCCAGCAGCGTAGAACCAACAGCGGGGATGGGACAAGAGACCCAGTACTTC. It codes for CASSVEPTAGMGQETQYF.

This chain's CDR3 is CASTFLRGGTDTQYF. The CDR3 nucleotides read TGTGCCAGCACCTTCCTGCGCGGGGGCACAGATACGCAGTATTTT. The chain recombines TRBV12-3 or TRBV12-4 with TRBJ2-3; the D gene is possibly TRBD2 (6 bases). CDR3 length equals 15 residues. V lost 7 bases and J 1 base, leaving 15 bases between the germline ends.

The chain uses TRBV3-1 and TRBJ2-1; 15 bases are a match to TRBD2. This CDR3 comprises 18 residues. V trimming: 5 bases; J trimming: 8 bases; junction bases outside the gene matches: 13. Germline loops: CDR1 LGHDT, CDR2 YNNKEL (reference sequence). DNA for the CDR3: TGTGCCAGCAGCTCGGGACTAGCGGGGGGCCGCCTGGGCGATGAGCAGTTCTTC. It is translated as CASSSGLAGGRLGDEQFF.

This chain uses TRBV3-1 with TRBJ1-1, with D unclear. CDR1 and CDR2 from the germline V gene are LGHDT and YNNKEL (reference sequence). This CDR3 is built from 14 residues. Trimming took off 0 bases at V and 1 base at J, with 6 bases between the two ends. The CDR3 reads CASSQDPQNTEAFF. The CDR3 nucleotides are TGTGCCAGCAGCCAAGATCCACAGAACACTGAAGCTTTCTTT. Looking up the rest from reference TRBV3-1 and TRBJ1-1 gives the full variable domain: DTAVSQTPKYLVTQMGNDKSIKCEQNLGHDTMYWYKQDSKKFLKIMFSYNNKELIINETVPNRFSPKSPDKAHLNLHINSLELGDSAVYFCASSQDPQNTEAFFGQGTRLTVV.

V and J are TRBV19 and TRBJ1-2; perhaps TRBD1 as D (5 bases). Germline V gives CDR1 LNHDA, CDR2 SQIVND (reference sequence). The CDR3 has 15 amino acids. V lost 7 bases and J lost 3, with 18 bases in between. The CDR3 loop is CASTAMRDVHYGYTF. CDR3 sequence (DNA): TGTGCCAGTACTGCCATGCGGGACGTTCACTATGGCTACACCTTC. The full variable domain, completed using reference TRBV19 and TRBJ1-2, is DGGITQSPKYLFRKEGQNVTLSCEQNLNHDAMYWYRQDPGQGLRLIYYSQIVNDFQKGDIAEGYSVSREKKESFPLTVTSAQKNPTAFYLCASTAMRDVHYGYTFGSGTRLTVV.

This chain joins TRBV9 and TRBJ2-1; 9 bases fit TRBD2. The V segment lost 4 bases and the J segment 4 bases; nucleotides outside the gene matches: 6. The germline V gene has CDR1 SGDLS and CDR2 YYNGEE. The CDR3 has 15 residues. This CDR3 reads CASSPSGAGYNEQFF. The DNA for the CDR3 is TGTGCCAGCAGCCCTAGCGGGGCGGGATACAATGAGCAGTTCTTC.

The J gene is TRBJ2-7, the V gene TRBV7-8; tentatively, D is TRBD2 (6 bases). Germline V gene lookup returns CDR1 SGHVS and CDR2 FQNEAQ. Between the trimmed V and J ends, which lost 9 bases and 0 bases, there was a span of 12 bases. This CDR3 has 13 amino acids. This chain's CDR3 is CARRGLSSYEQYF. Here the CDR3 DNA reads TGTGCCAGGCGGGGTTTGAGCTCCTACGAGCAGTACTTC.

This clonotype showed up just once. The chain recombines TRBV7-9 with TRBJ1-1; possible D gene TRBD1, 6 bases. This CDR3 is 17 amino acids long. The V gene's germline CDR1 is SEHNR and CDR2 FQNEAQ (reference sequence). Between the trimmed V and J ends, which lost 1 base and 0 bases, there was a span of 15 bases. CDR3 loop: CASSLDYRATLNTEAFF. CDR3 bases: TGTGCCAGCAGCTTAGATTACAGGGCGACCCTGAACACTGAAGCTTTCTTT.

This clonotype came up once. This rearrangement joins TRBV11-2 to TRBJ1-2; the D gene is possibly TRBD1 (5 bases). Germline V gives CDR1 SGHAT, CDR2 FQNNGV. Trimming left V 5 bases short and J 0 bases short, with 13 bases between. The CDR3 is made up of 15 amino acids. The CDR3 nucleotides read TGTGCCAGCAGCCCCTCCTGGGGGACTAACTATGGCTACACCTTC. Residues: CASSPSWGTNYGYTF.

The genes are TRBV27 and TRBJ2-1, with 14 bases identical to TRBD2. Germline V gene data show CDR1 as MNHEY and CDR2 as SMNVEV (reference sequence). The J segment lost 7 bases and the V segment lost 6 bases, leaving 2 bases of the junction unmatched. The CDR3 loop spans 14 amino acids. CDR3 nucleotides: TGTGCCAGCAGCTGGACTAGCGGGGGGAATGAGCAGTTCTTC. It codes for CASSWTSGGNEQFF.

The chain carries TRBV14 and TRBJ1-3; no reliable D call. Germline assignment: CDR1 SGHDN and CDR2 FVKESK. V lost 3 bases and J 0 bases, leaving 6 bases between the germline ends. The CDR3 contains 14 residues. The CDR3 loop reads CASSQFFSGNTIYF. As DNA, the CDR3 is TGTGCCAGCAGCCAGTTTTTCTCTGGAAACACCATATATTTT. The complete variable domain, with remaining parts taken from reference TRBV14 and TRBJ1-3, reads EAGVTQFPSHSVIEKGQTVTLRCDPISGHDNLYWYRRVMGKEIKFLLHFVKESKQDESGMPNNRFLAERTGGTYSTLKVQPAELEDSGVYFCASSQFFSGNTIYFGEGSWLTVV.